The T cell receptor beta chain described here comes from a study of T cells in Graves' hyperthyroidism and ophthalmopathy (dated by TCRdb to about 2019). Concerning the study at large: Peripheral blood samples were taken at initial diagnosis, before any treatment was given. To identify distinguishing TCR V-J signatures, a discovery cohort of 95 to 100 patients was used, comprising 43 with Graves' ophthalmopathy and 57 with stable Graves' hyperthyroidism. Prospective prediction of ophthalmopathy was tested in an independent validation cohort of 18 to 20 hyperthyroidism patients and some 17 patients who later progressed to ophthalmopathy. The approximately 90 discovery patients were randomly split 7:3 into training and test sets. Thyroid tissue and blood T-cell repertoires from several Graves' hyperthyroidism patients were also compared in the study. After blood sampling, hyperthyroidism patients were treated with methimazole at a starting dose of 30 mg daily, and ophthalmopathy patients were treated with high-dose intravenous methylprednisolone. The paper reports TCR Vbeta CDR3 sequencing of some 140 peripheral blood samples: 40 or so ophthalmopathy, some 80 hyperthyroidism and around 17 progressor patients.

Its CDR3 holds 13 amino acids, cysteine through phenylalanine. The only DNA kept is the CDR3, 39 bases in frame from the first base. The V end gives up 7 bases and the J end 3 bases, leaving 4 bases in the junction not matched to a gene. The germline V gene supplies CDR1 MDHEN and CDR2 SYDVKM. About this clonotype itself: This receptor's antigen is unknown. The record has no base qualities; no much larger clone is one base away.

The TCR beta CDR3 regions were amplified from RNA transcripts. The first round of RT-PCR for the TCR CDR3 was performed with the HTBI primer set and the Qiagen OneStep RT-PCR kit. A second multiplex PCR round built the libraries, followed by size selection and purification. Paired-end sequencing of the libraries was performed with 100 bp reads on an Illumina HiSeq2000. In the original analysis: SOAPnuke was used to process the raw data, removing reads that contained adapters or uncalled bases, had a mean Phred below 15, or lacked an exact match to the constant primer or identifier. High-quality paired reads were merged with COPE v1.2.5, and unique nucleotide sequences were defined as clonotypes. MiTCR v1.1 was used to align the clonotypes against IMGT TRBV, TRBD and TRBJ reference segments. The analysis included only V-J combinations with a frequency above 0.0001, which together covered approximately 99% of the repertoires. A TCS score was defined as the ratio of F50 (clonal expansion) to E x V (chaos), with BLOSUM62-based TCRdist applied between CDR3 peptides within each V-J. Welch's t-statistics and random forest reduced 500 to 550 V-J features to 13, which were used in a naive Bayes classifier (R e1071). TCRdb cleaned the public reads at Q25 with fastp, built clones with MiXCR and kept in-frame beta chains. A single entry per CDR3 protein holds the most common genes and DNA from its merged rows. What appears here as the V and J calls and clone size reflects TCRdb's work, not the paper's. This sample is represented by approximately 210,000 distinct CDR3 sequences; more than 15% of them were singletons. The ten biggest clones cover approximately 50% of the sample.

Overall study results and their limits: A model built on a 13 V-J signature distinguished ophthalmopathy from stable hyperthyroidism, reaching around 87% sensitivity and around 81% specificity in cross-validation and 80%/75% in testing. Sample size was not statistically predetermined, and investigators were not blinded to group allocation. In validation, progression to ophthalmopathy was predicted by the model with nearly 71% sensitivity and just over 72% specificity, a median of approximately 6.5 months before onset. Blood samples also contained most of the expanded thyroid clonotypes (frequency above 0.001), which suggests that blood repertoires may reflect thyroid immune responses.

Graves' hyperthyroidism was defined as stable when no progression to ophthalmopathy occurred over 18 months of follow-up. Hyperthyroidism patients were aged 18 to 65 years and newly diagnosed, with disease duration of less than 2 months. The study excluded patients with uncontrolled infections, other autoimmune diseases, pregnancy or lactation. Diagnoses relied on clinical symptoms, serum thyroxine and TRAb, thyroid ultrasound and orbital computed tomography. Ficoll-Paque density gradient centrifugation was used to isolate PBMCs from 10 ml of fresh peripheral blood. Total RNA was extracted using Trizol reagent, and RNA quality was assessed on an Agilent 2100 Bioanalyzer.

This TCR came from a man in his fifties with Graves' hyperthyroidism. Material for sequencing was blood. The chain couples TRBV28 to TRBJ1-1; TRBD1 agrees with 8 junctional bases. The CDR3 amino acid sequence is: CASTTGGDTEAFF. The DNA sequence is TGTGCCAGCACCACAGGGGGGGACACTGAAGCTTTCTTT.